Here is one T cell receptor beta chain with its context. Produced via immunoSEQ multiplex PCR; TCRdb's table is partial and in-frame only. The sample records 130,000 to 150,000 clones, about nine tenths being singletons. This CDR3 comprises 16 residues. Trimming at V came to 4 bases and at J to 4 bases, leaving 12 bases not matched to a gene. Germline V CDR1 and CDR2: SNHLY, FYNNEI. These data belong to a study of T cell responses to AZD1222 COVID-19 vaccine. Sequencing was performed on peripheral blood, taken on day 0 of AZD1222 vaccination. The clonotype originates from an adult in good health. The J gene is TRBJ2-7, the V gene TRBV2; 8 bases align to TRBD2. The CDR3 sequence: CASSGRSWTSSYEQYF. The CDR3 region has the DNA TGTGCCAGCAGTGGAAGATCATGGACTAGCAGTTACGAGCAGTACTTC.